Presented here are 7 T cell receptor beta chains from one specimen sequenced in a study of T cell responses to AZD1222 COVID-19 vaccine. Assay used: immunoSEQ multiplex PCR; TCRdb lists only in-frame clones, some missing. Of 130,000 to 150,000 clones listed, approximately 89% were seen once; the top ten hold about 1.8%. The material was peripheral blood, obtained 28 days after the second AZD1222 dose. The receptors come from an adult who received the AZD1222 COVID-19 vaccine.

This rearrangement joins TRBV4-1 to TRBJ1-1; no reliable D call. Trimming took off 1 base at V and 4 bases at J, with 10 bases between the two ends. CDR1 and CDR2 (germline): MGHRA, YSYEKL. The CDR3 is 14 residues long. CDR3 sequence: CASSQVEARTEAFF. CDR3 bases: TGCGCCAGCAGCCAAGTAGAGGCCCGCACTGAAGCTTTCTTT.

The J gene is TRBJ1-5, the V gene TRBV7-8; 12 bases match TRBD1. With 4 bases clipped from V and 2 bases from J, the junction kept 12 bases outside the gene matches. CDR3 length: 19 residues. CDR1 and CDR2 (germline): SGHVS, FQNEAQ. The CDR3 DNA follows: TGTGCCAGCAGCTCGACGACCAGGGACAGGGGGCCCCGCAATCAGCCCCAGCATTTT. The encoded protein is CASSSTTRDRGPRNQPQHF.

This chain's CDR3 is CASLEGEGTEAFF. In nucleotides, the CDR3 is TGTGCCAGTCTTGAGGGGGAAGGCACTGAAGCTTTCTTT. The V and J genes are TRBV12-3 or TRBV12-4 and TRBJ1-1; tentative D call: TRBD1 (6 bases). The CDR3 consists of 13 residues. V was trimmed by 9 bases and J by 4 bases, leaving 15 bases between them.

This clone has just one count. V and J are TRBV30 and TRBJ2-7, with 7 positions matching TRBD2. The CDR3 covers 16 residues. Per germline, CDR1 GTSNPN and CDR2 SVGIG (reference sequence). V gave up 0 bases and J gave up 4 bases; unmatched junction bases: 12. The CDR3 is CAWSVVAGRGSYEQYF. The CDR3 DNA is TGTGCCTGGAGTGTCGTAGCAGGGAGGGGTTCATACGAGCAGTACTTC.

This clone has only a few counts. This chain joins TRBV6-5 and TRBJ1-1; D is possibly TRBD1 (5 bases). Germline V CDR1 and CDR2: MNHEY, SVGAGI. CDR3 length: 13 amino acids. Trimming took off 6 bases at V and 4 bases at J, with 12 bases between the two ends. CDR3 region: CASRLGVSTEAFF. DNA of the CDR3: TGTGCCAGCAGACTAGGGGTGAGCACTGAAGCTTTCTTT.

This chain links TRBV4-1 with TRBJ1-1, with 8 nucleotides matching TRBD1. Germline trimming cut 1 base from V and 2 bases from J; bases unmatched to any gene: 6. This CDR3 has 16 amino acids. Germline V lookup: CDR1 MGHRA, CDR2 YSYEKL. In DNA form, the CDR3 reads TGCGCCAGCAGCCAAGGGGACAGGCGACTTAACACTGAAGCTTTCTTT. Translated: CASSQGDRRLNTEAFF.

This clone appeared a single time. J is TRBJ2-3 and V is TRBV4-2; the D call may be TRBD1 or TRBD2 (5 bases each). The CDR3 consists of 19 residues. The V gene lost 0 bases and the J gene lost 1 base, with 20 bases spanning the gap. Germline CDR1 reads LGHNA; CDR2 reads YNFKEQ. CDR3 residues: CASSQEDPSAGTRTDTQYF. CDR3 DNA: TGTGCCAGCAGCCAAGAAGATCCGTCCGCAGGGACGCGCACAGATACGCAGTATTTT.